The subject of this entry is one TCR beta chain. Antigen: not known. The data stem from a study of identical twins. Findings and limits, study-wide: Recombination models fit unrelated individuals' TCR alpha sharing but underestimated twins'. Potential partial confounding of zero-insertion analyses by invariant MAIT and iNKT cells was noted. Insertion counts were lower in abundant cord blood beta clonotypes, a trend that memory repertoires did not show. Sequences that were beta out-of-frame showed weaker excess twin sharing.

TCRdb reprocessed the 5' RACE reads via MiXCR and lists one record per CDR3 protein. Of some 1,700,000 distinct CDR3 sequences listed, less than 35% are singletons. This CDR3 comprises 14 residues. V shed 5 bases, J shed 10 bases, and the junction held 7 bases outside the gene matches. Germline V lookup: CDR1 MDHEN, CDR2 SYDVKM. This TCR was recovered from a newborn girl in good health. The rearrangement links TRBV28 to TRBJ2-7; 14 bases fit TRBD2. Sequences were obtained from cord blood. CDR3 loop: CASSRWTSGRHQYF. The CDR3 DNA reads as TGTGCCAGCAGTCGGTGGACTAGCGGGAGGCACCAGTACTTC.